This is a list of T cell receptor beta chains from one sample in a study of blood T cell repertoires in COVID-19. The assay was immunoSEQ multiplex PCR, and TCRdb's table has in-frame clones only and misses some. The repertoire has 90,000 to 120,000 clones, under 95% of them found once; the top ten carry roughly 1.2%. The source material was peripheral blood. All receptors come from a woman younger than 45 with acute or convalescent COVID-19. Both conserved end residues are part of each CDR3. The D gene is left open where the match is weak. Not all rows give a size; the values are once, few, many and, for expanded clones, a class.

J gene: TRBJ2-7; D gene: TRBD2; V gene: TRBV4-1; clone size: once; CDR3 DNA: TGCGCCAGCAGCGTCCGTAGCGGGACCGGCGGCGAGCAGTACTTC; CDR3 protein: CASSVRSGTGGEQYF
J gene: TRBJ1-3; D gene: -; V gene: TRBV6-5; clone size: -; CDR3 DNA: TGTGCCAGCAGCTACAATCCGGGGGGAAACACCATATATTTT; CDR3 protein: CASSYNPGGNTIYF
J gene: TRBJ1-1; D gene: TRBD1; V gene: TRBV11-3; clone size: -; CDR3 DNA: TGTGCCAGCAGCCAAAACGGACAGGGTCACACTGAAGCTTTCTTT; CDR3 protein: CASSQNGQGHTEAFF
J gene: TRBJ1-1; D gene: -; V gene: TRBV30; clone size: -; CDR3 DNA: TGTGCCTGGAGAGAGGGAAATACTGAAGCTTTCTTT; CDR3 protein: CAWREGNTEAFF
J gene: TRBJ1-4; D gene: TRBD1; V gene: TRBV6-2/TRBV6-3; clone size: -; CDR3 DNA: TGTGCCAGCAGTAACAACCGGGGACAGGAGAATTTT; CDR3 protein: CASSNNRGQENF
J gene: TRBJ2-1; D gene: -; V gene: TRBV10-3; clone size: -; CDR3 DNA: TGTGCCATCAGTGCGGACAGCGTCTACAATGAGCAGTTCTTC; CDR3 protein: CAISADSVYNEQFF
J gene: TRBJ2-2; D gene: -; V gene: TRBV28; clone size: -; CDR3 DNA: TGTGCCAGCAGTTTCCAACCTGTCCCCGGCGGGGAGCTGTTTTTT; CDR3 protein: CASSFQPVPGGELFF
J gene: TRBJ2-1; D gene: -; V gene: TRBV28; clone size: -; CDR3 DNA: TGTGCCAGCAGTTTGAGTCCTAGCGAAAACAATGAGCAGTTCTTC; CDR3 protein: CASSLSPSENNEQFF
J gene: TRBJ1-1; D gene: TRBD1; V gene: TRBV12-3/TRBV12-4; clone size: -; CDR3 DNA: TGTGCCAGCAGCCCTACAGGGGCCAGGGAAGCTTTCTTT; CDR3 protein: CASSPTGAREAFF
J gene: TRBJ2-7; D gene: TRBD2; V gene: TRBV5-1; clone size: -; CDR3 DNA: TGCGCCAGCAGCTTGGGGGAGGGGAGCCCTAGCTACGAGCAGTACTTC; CDR3 protein: CASSLGEGSPSYEQYF
J gene: TRBJ1-1; D gene: TRBD1; V gene: TRBV11-3; clone size: -; CDR3 DNA: TGTGCCAGCAGCGCCTGGGACAGGGAGAACACTGAAGCTTTCTTT; CDR3 protein: CASSAWDRENTEAFF
J gene: TRBJ1-1; D gene: TRBD1; V gene: TRBV14; clone size: once; CDR3 DNA: TGTGCCAGCAGCCAAGTTGTGGGACAGGGTTATGCTGAAGCTTTCTTT; CDR3 protein: CASSQVVGQGYAEAFF
J gene: TRBJ2-7; D gene: TRBD2; V gene: TRBV11-3; clone size: -; CDR3 DNA: TGTGCCAGCAGCTCTAGCGGGGGAAGGGACTACGAGCAGTACTTC; CDR3 protein: CASSSSGGRDYEQYF
J gene: TRBJ2-6; D gene: TRBD1; V gene: TRBV28; clone size: once; CDR3 DNA: TGTGCCAGCAGTTTATTGTGGACAGGCGGTCCTGGGGCCAACGTCCTGACTTTC; CDR3 protein: CASSLLWTGGPGANVLTF
J gene: TRBJ1-4; D gene: -; V gene: TRBV11-2; clone size: few; CDR3 DNA: TGTGCCAGCAGCACCTACAGGGATACGAATGAAAAGGGACTGTTTTTT; CDR3 protein: CASSTYRDTNEKGLFF
J gene: TRBJ1-3; D gene: -; V gene: TRBV7-2; clone size: -; CDR3 DNA: TGTGCCAGCAGCACGGGTGCCCTCGGAAACACCATATATTTT; CDR3 protein: CASSTGALGNTIYF
J gene: TRBJ1-5; D gene: TRBD1; V gene: TRBV2; clone size: -; CDR3 DNA: TGTGCCAGCAGTGAAGCGCGGGCAGGGGGTGGTCAGCCCCAGCATTTT; CDR3 protein: CASSEARAGGGQPQHF
J gene: TRBJ1-3; D gene: -; V gene: TRBV3-1/TRBV3-2; clone size: -; CDR3 DNA: TGTGCCAGCAGCCAAAGTGAGTGGTCTGGAAACACCATATATTTT; CDR3 protein: CASSQSEWSGNTIYF
J gene: TRBJ1-4; D gene: -; V gene: TRBV25-1; clone size: -; CDR3 DNA: TGTGCCAGCAGTGACAACTTTAATGAAAAACTGTTTTTT; CDR3 protein: CASSDNFNEKLFF
J gene: TRBJ1-5; D gene: -; V gene: TRBV6-2/TRBV6-3; clone size: -; CDR3 DNA: TGTGCCAGCAGTTTGGACAGTAATCAGCCCCAGCATTTT; CDR3 protein: CASSLDSNQPQHF
J gene: TRBJ1-2; D gene: -; V gene: TRBV30; clone size: -; CDR3 DNA: TGTGCCTCTGACTCGGGCTACACCTTC; CDR3 protein: CASDSGYTF
J gene: TRBJ2-1; D gene: TRBD2; V gene: TRBV27; clone size: -; CDR3 DNA: TGTGCCAGCAGCAATGAAGTAGCGGGGAATGAGCAGTTCTTC; CDR3 protein: CASSNEVAGNEQFF
J gene: TRBJ1-5; D gene: -; V gene: TRBV5-8; clone size: -; CDR3 DNA: TGTGCCAGCAAAGACGACAGGTATAGCAATCAGCCCCAGCATTTT; CDR3 protein: CASKDDRYSNQPQHF
J gene: TRBJ2-3; D gene: TRBD2; V gene: TRBV2; clone size: once; CDR3 DNA: TGTGCCAGCAGTGTCGGTAGCGGGAGATCCACAGATACGCAGTATTTT; CDR3 protein: CASSVGSGRSTDTQYF
J gene: TRBJ1-2; D gene: -; V gene: TRBV7-9; clone size: -; CDR3 DNA: TGTGCCAGCAGCTTAAGTTCTACAGCTAACTATGGCTACACCTTC; CDR3 protein: CASSLSSTANYGYTF
J gene: TRBJ2-2; D gene: TRBD2; V gene: TRBV7-2; clone size: -; CDR3 DNA: TGTGCCAGCAGCATCTGGATTTTGGGGCGGGAGGCGGGCGGGGAGCTGTTTTTT; CDR3 protein: CASSIWILGREAGGELFF
J gene: TRBJ2-7; D gene: -; V gene: TRBV11-3; clone size: -; CDR3 DNA: TGTGCCAGCAGCTCCCGACTAGGAGAGTACTACGAGCAGTACTTC; CDR3 protein: CASSSRLGEYYEQYF
J gene: TRBJ1-2; D gene: -; V gene: TRBV18; clone size: -; CDR3 DNA: TGTGCCAGCTCACTTGCACCGGGACAAGAGGGCTACACCTTC; CDR3 protein: CASSLAPGQEGYTF
J gene: TRBJ1-5; D gene: -; V gene: TRBV6-2/TRBV6-3; clone size: once; CDR3 DNA: TGTGCCAGCAGTTTAGGGGAAGGACAGCCCCAGCATTTT; CDR3 protein: CASSLGEGQPQHF
J gene: TRBJ2-2; D gene: -; V gene: TRBV29-1; clone size: few; CDR3 DNA: TGCAGCGTTGGACACACAGTCGCCGGGGAGCTGTTTTTT; CDR3 protein: CSVGHTVAGELFF
J gene: TRBJ2-7; D gene: TRBD1; V gene: TRBV11-2; clone size: few; CDR3 DNA: TGTGCCAGCAGCTTGAGGACAGGGGGCCACGAGCAGTACTTC; CDR3 protein: CASSLRTGGHEQYF
J gene: TRBJ1-2; D gene: TRBD1; V gene: TRBV7-8; clone size: -; CDR3 DNA: TGTGCCAGCAGCTTAGGGGGATGGGACAGGCAAAACTATGGCTACACCTTC; CDR3 protein: CASSLGGWDRQNYGYTF
J gene: TRBJ1-5; D gene: -; V gene: TRBV28; clone size: -; CDR3 DNA: TGTGCCAGCAGGGGGCAGGGTTTCAGCAATCAGCCCCAGCATTTT; CDR3 protein: CASRGQGFSNQPQHF
J gene: TRBJ2-5; D gene: TRBD2; V gene: TRBV9; clone size: -; CDR3 DNA: TGTGCCAGCAGCATACTAAGAAGGGGCGGGGGGCCCCAAGAGACCCAGTACTTC; CDR3 protein: CASSILRRGGGPQETQYF
J gene: TRBJ1-1; D gene: TRBD1; V gene: TRBV7-8; clone size: -; CDR3 DNA: TGTGCCAGCAGCTTAATGGAGGGGGCACTCGGTGAAGCTTTCTTT; CDR3 protein: CASSLMEGALGEAFF
J gene: TRBJ1-1; D gene: -; V gene: TRBV28; clone size: -; CDR3 DNA: TGTGCCAGCAGTTTATTAGAGGGTAGGAGGGAAGCTTTCTTT; CDR3 protein: CASSLLEGRREAFF
J gene: TRBJ2-7; D gene: -; V gene: TRBV27; clone size: -; CDR3 DNA: TGTGCCAGCAGTTTATTGACCGGGAGAGGGGAGCAGTACTTC; CDR3 protein: CASSLLTGRGEQYF
J gene: TRBJ2-4; D gene: -; V gene: TRBV1; clone size: -; CDR3 DNA: TGCACCAGCAGCCCGCCCCAGACTAGCGGGGGCTCCCAGTACTTC; CDR3 protein: CTSSPPQTSGGSQYF
J gene: TRBJ2-7; D gene: -; V gene: TRBV7-2; clone size: -; CDR3 DNA: TGTGCCAGCAGCGTCCAACTACTTTCCCTCTACGAGCAGTACTTC; CDR3 protein: CASSVQLLSLYEQYF
J gene: TRBJ2-2; D gene: TRBD2; V gene: TRBV4-3; clone size: -; CDR3 DNA: TGCGCCAGCAGCCGAACTAGCGTTACGAACACCGGGGAGCTGTTTTTT; CDR3 protein: CASSRTSVTNTGELFF
J gene: TRBJ1-5; D gene: TRBD1; V gene: TRBV27; clone size: -; CDR3 DNA: TGTGCCAGCAGTTCATCGCAGGGGGGCTATAGCAATCAGCCCCAGCATTTT; CDR3 protein: CASSSSQGGYSNQPQHF
J gene: TRBJ1-1; D gene: -; V gene: TRBV19; clone size: -; CDR3 DNA: TGTGCCAGTAGGAGGACAGTTGAAGCTTTCTTT; CDR3 protein: CASRRTVEAFF
J gene: TRBJ2-1; D gene: TRBD2; V gene: TRBV5-5; clone size: -; CDR3 DNA: TGTGCCAGCAGCGCGACTAGCGGATACAATGAGCAGTTCTTC; CDR3 protein: CASSATSGYNEQFF
J gene: TRBJ1-2; D gene: TRBD1; V gene: TRBV7-2; clone size: once; CDR3 DNA: TGTGCCAGCAGCTTACGGGTGGCAGGGGGATTTTTTTATGGCTACACCTTC; CDR3 protein: CASSLRVAGGFFYGYTF